A single sample gave rise to the 24 T cell receptor beta chains below, sequenced in a study of radiation and T cells in renal cell carcinoma. TCRdb's table, derived via immunoSEQ multiplex PCR, lists solely in-frame clones and lacks some. The sample yields 15,000 to 20,000 clones, roughly 60% seen once. The treatment: treatment-naive control, cytoreductive nephrectomy. Sequencing used tumor tissue, obtained from a patient whose treatment was nephrectomy without radiotherapy. These receptors were taken from a man aged 35 to 55 with renal cell carcinoma.

This rearrangement joins TRBV7-8 to TRBJ2-5, with unresolved D. Trimming pared 6 bases from V and 5 bases from J, leaving 10 bases between. CDR1 SGHVS and CDR2 FQNEAQ come from the germline V gene. This CDR3 is 12 amino acids long. CDR3 sequence (DNA): TGTGCCAGCAGTAGGAGTCGGGAGACCCAGTACTTC. Translation gives CASSRSRETQYF.

This clone rates as medium-sized. V usage is TRBV5-1 and J usage is TRBJ2-3; D perhaps matches TRBD2 (6 bases). The CDR3 contains 14 residues. Germline-derived CDR1 and CDR2 are SGHRS and YFSETQ. V shed 0 bases and J shed 5 bases, with 10 bases lying between them. DNA for the CDR3: TGCGCCAGCAGCTTGGATTCGGGGGAAGATACGCAGTATTTT. Residues: CASSLDSGEDTQYF.

The chain couples TRBV4-3 to TRBJ1-2; a possible D gene is TRBD1 (5 bases). Germline assignment: CDR1 LGHNA and CDR2 YSLEER. V was trimmed by 0 bases and J by 0 bases, leaving 8 bases between them. This CDR3 has 15 amino acids. The CDR3 reads CASSQDRVSNYGYTF. DNA for the CDR3: TGCGCCAGCAGCCAAGACAGGGTTTCTAACTATGGCTACACCTTC.

The J gene is TRBJ2-7, the V gene TRBV6-5, with 7 bases lining up with TRBD2. With 0 bases clipped from V and 2 bases from J, the junction kept 4 bases outside the gene matches. The CDR3 spans 15 residues. The germline V gene encodes CDR1 MNHEY and CDR2 SVGAGI. DNA for the CDR3: TGTGCCAGCAGTTACTCCCTGGGAGGGGCCTACGAGCAGTACTTC. Translation: CASSYSLGGAYEQYF.

This chain joins TRBV5-1 and TRBJ2-7; tentatively, D is TRBD1 (6 bases). The CDR3 spans 14 residues. Germline lookup yields CDR1 SGHRS and CDR2 YFSETQ. The germline V and J ends were trimmed by 0 bases and 0 bases, with 7 bases remaining between them. As DNA, the CDR3 is TGCGCCAGCAGCTTGGCAGGGGACTCCTACGAGCAGTACTTC. It specifies CASSLAGDSYEQYF.

The chain is built from TRBV5-6 and TRBJ1-4; D call uncertain. The CDR3 covers 13 residues. Trimming left V 2 bases short and J 6 bases short, with 8 bases between. Germline V lookup: CDR1 SGHDT, CDR2 YYEEEE. The DNA of the CDR3 is TGTGCCAGCAGCTTAAGCTCCTATGAAAAACTGTTTTTT. Translation: CASSLSSYEKLFF.

This clone occurred a few times. The chain is built from TRBV6-5 and TRBJ1-2, with unresolved D. The CDR3 consists of 12 residues. The germline V gene encodes CDR1 MNHEY and CDR2 SVGAGI. With 5 bases removed from V and 8 bases from J, the gap between germline ends came to 12 bases. This CDR3 is CASSLAGGGYTF. DNA of the CDR3: TGTGCCAGCAGTCTGGCAGGAGGGGGCTACACCTTC.

The rearrangement joins TRBV2 to TRBJ2-5; TRBD2 might be the D (7 bases). The V end lost 0 bases, the J end lost 5 bases, and 16 bases lay between the germline ends. The CDR3 has 16 residues. Germline CDR1 reads SNHLY; CDR2 reads FYNNEI. Here the CDR3 DNA reads TGTGCCAGCAGTGAAGCGCGGAGGGGGGGCCACGAGACCCAGTACTTC. Translated, it gives CASSEARRGGHETQYF.

The chain has TRBV5-5 and TRBJ1-2; no reliable D call. Trimming shortened V by 0 bases and J by 3 bases, and 6 bases separated the two germline ends. Germline values: CDR1 SGHKS, CDR2 YYEKEE (reference sequence). This CDR3 is built from 13 residues. CDR3 region: CASSLVADYGYTF. CDR3 DNA sequence: TGTGCCAGCAGCTTGGTGGCAGACTATGGCTACACCTTC.

This clone was seen a few times. The chain couples TRBV28 to TRBJ1-6; D is undetermined. Germline V lookup: CDR1 MDHEN, CDR2 SYDVKM. The CDR3 is 13 residues long. The germline V and J ends were trimmed by 3 bases and 7 bases, with 7 bases remaining between them. CDR3 nucleotide sequence: TGTGCCAGCAGTTTCTTGGGGAATTCACCCCTCCACTTT. Translating gives CASSFLGNSPLHF.

The genes are TRBV5-4 and TRBJ2-1, with D tentatively TRBD2 (7 bases). The CDR3 is made up of 16 amino acids. Between the trimmed V and J ends, which lost 0 bases and 4 bases, there was a span of 14 bases. Germline CDR1 reads SGHNT; CDR2 reads YYREEE (reference sequence). Here the CDR3 reads CASSLEGGDVYNEQFF. Written as DNA, the CDR3 is TGTGCCAGCAGCTTGGAAGGGGGGGACGTATACAATGAGCAGTTCTTC.

The chain couples TRBV20-1 to TRBJ2-5; D is unresolved. CDR3 size: 9 residues. Germline values: CDR1 DFQATT, CDR2 SNEGSKA (reference sequence). V lost 7 bases to trimming and J lost 5 bases, with 5 bases between them. The CDR3 is CSGRETQYF. CDR3 nucleotides: TGCAGTGGCCGGGAGACCCAGTACTTC.

The chain links TRBV6-5 to TRBJ1-2; D is possibly TRBD1 (6 bases). The CDR3 is 16 amino acids. Germline loops: CDR1 MNHEY, CDR2 SVGAGI. V lost 3 bases and J lost 2, with 16 bases in between. CDR3 DNA: TGTGCCAGCAGTTATTACCCAAGGGGGGCCAACTATGGCTACACCTTC. Protein sequence: CASSYYPRGANYGYTF.

V is TRBV7-2 and J is TRBJ1-2; D is uncertain. The V end was cut by 8 bases, the J end by 8 bases, with 21 bases between. Germline CDR1 SGHTA, CDR2 FQGNSA. This CDR3 contains 14 residues. The CDR3 nucleotides read TGTGCCAGCGGGAATCCTGGAACTCCGCCCGGCTACACCTTC. Translating it yields CASGNPGTPPGYTF.

Only a few counts were recorded for this clone. The rearrangement joins TRBV7-7 to TRBJ2-1, with D uncertain. Germline CDR1 SSHAT, CDR2 FNYEAQ (reference sequence). The CDR3 is made up of 15 amino acids. Trimming removed 1 base from V and 5 bases from J, with 12 bases in between. The DNA of the CDR3 is TGTGCCAGCAGCTTAGGGCTCGGAATGAACAATGAGCAGTTCTTC. Its translation: CASSLGLGMNNEQFF.

The chain recombines TRBV6-1 with TRBJ2-3, with D possibly being TRBD1 or TRBD2 (6 bases each). The germline V gene has CDR1 MNHNS and CDR2 SASEGT. The CDR3 length is 13 residues. V lost 6 bases, J lost 11 bases, and 18 bases lay in between. As DNA, the CDR3 is TGTGCCAGCAGCAATGGGGGGCTAGTTAAGCAGTATTTT. It specifies CASSNGGLVKQYF.

V is TRBV4-3 and J is TRBJ2-1; 12 bases align to TRBD2. J was trimmed by 5 bases and V by 2 bases; bases with no gene match: 1. This CDR3 comprises 15 residues. Per the germline V gene, CDR1 is LGHNA and CDR2 is YSLEER. The CDR3: CASSQSSGGDNEQFF. As DNA, the CDR3 is TGCGCCAGCAGCCAATCTAGCGGGGGGGACAATGAGCAGTTCTTC.

The chain recombines TRBV28 with TRBJ1-4; D uncertain. CDR1 is MDHEN and CDR2 is SYDVKM in the germline V gene. The V end lost 1 base, the J end lost 5 bases, and 8 bases lay between the germline ends. This CDR3 contains 14 residues. CDR3: CASSLFGGNEKLFF. The CDR3 DNA is TGTGCCAGCAGTTTATTTGGTGGGAATGAAAAACTGTTTTTT.

The chain couples TRBV5-1 to TRBJ1-3; no clear D gene. The CDR3 sequence is 14 residues long. The V and J ends lost 4 bases and 0 bases respectively, with 8 bases between them. Germline V gene sequence: CDR1 SGHRS, CDR2 YFSETQ. CDR3 residues: CASSPDLSGNTIYF. DNA for the CDR3: TGCGCCAGCAGCCCGGACCTCTCTGGAAACACCATATATTTT.

The chain employs TRBV5-8 and TRBJ1-6, with 8 bases matching TRBD1. The CDR3 consists of 15 residues. The V and J ends lost 6 bases and 7 bases, in that order; junction bases with no gene match: 9. In germline, CDR1 is SGHTS, CDR2 YDEGEE. In DNA form, the CDR3 reads TGTGCCAGCACCCCAGGGGGCGCGGGGAATTCACCCCTCCACTTT. This translates into CASTPGGAGNSPLHF.

The V call is TRBV7-6, the J call TRBJ2-5, with 9 bases identical to TRBD2. With V trimmed by 1 base and J by 3 bases, 6 bases remained unmatched. The CDR3 totals 16 residues. The germline V gene encodes CDR1 SGHVS and CDR2 FNYEAQ. The CDR3 is CASSLVPSGGKETQYF. The CDR3 DNA reads TGTGCCAGCAGCTTAGTACCCAGCGGGGGGAAAGAGACCCAGTACTTC.

The V call is TRBV5-1, the J call TRBJ1-2; TRBD1 might be the D (6 bases). The length of the CDR3 is 14 residues. V lost 4 bases and J 4 bases, leaving 14 bases between the germline ends. Germline lookup yields CDR1 SGHRS and CDR2 YFSETQ. The CDR3, as DNA: TGCGCCAGCAGCGCAGAAGGGGACACCTATGGCTACACCTTC. It translates to CASSAEGDTYGYTF.

This clone was detected a few times. The V gene is TRBV21-1, the J gene TRBJ2-5; the tabulated D call, TRBD2, remains unverified against the DNA. TRBV21-1 is tagged as a pseudogene. The CDR3 extends over 12 amino acids. The chain's CDR3 is CASSKRLGTQYF. The CDR3 DNA reads TGTGCCAGCAGCAAAAGGCTAGGGACCCAGTACTTC.

The genes are TRBV7-3 and TRBJ2-5; 9 bases agree with TRBD1. The ends lost 5 bases at V and 11 bases at J; junction bases unmatched: 18. Germline V gene lookup returns CDR1 SGHTA and CDR2 FQGTGA. The CDR3 loop spans 16 amino acids. The CDR3 is CASSPGQGILSALQYF. CDR3 nucleotide sequence: TGTGCCAGCAGCCCGGGACAGGGAATTCTCTCAGCACTACAGTACTTC.